A selection of T cell receptor beta chains follows, all from one sample in a study of vaccination effects on CD4 cells after COVID-19. TCRdb's table, derived via immunoSEQ multiplex PCR, lists solely in-frame clones and lacks some. The data contain more than 40,000 clones, about 78% of them singletons. These receptors' targets are unknown. Sample: CD4+ T cells from PBMCs cultured without peptide, taken before COVID-19 vaccination. The origin of the receptors is a human donor who had a prior SARS-CoV-2 infection. Each CDR3 is given without its conserved first and last residue. The order of the fields is D gene, J gene, CDR3 length, V gene, CDR3 protein. D genes are given only for firm matches.

NA TRBJ1-2 11 TRBV6-5 ASSYFREGGYT
NA TRBJ2-7 14 TRBV6-2/TRBV6-3 ASSPPHRDIRHEQY
TRBD2 TRBJ2-6 17 TRBV5-6 ASSWATGLAGAGANVLT
NA TRBJ2-7 10 TRBV6-5 ASSLGSYEQY
NA TRBJ2-1 13 TRBV12-5 ASGLGQFSYNEQF
TRBD2 TRBJ2-1 17 TRBV5-1 ASSLRGASGGHSYNEQF
TRBD2 TRBJ2-1 13 TRBV9 ASSVGGGASDEQF
TRBD1 TRBJ1-3 16 TRBV9 ASSPRGTGAFSGNTIY
NA TRBJ1-2 10 TRBV7-2 ASSFRRGGYT
TRBD2 TRBJ2-2 15 TRBV11-2 ASSPGRWGGNTGELF
NA TRBJ1-4 11 TRBV5-4 ASSAKVNEKLF
TRBD2 TRBJ2-3 13 TRBV7-9 ASSLGLAGIDTQY
TRBD2 TRBJ2-7 13 TRBV4-2 ASSQLLAGGYEQY
NA TRBJ2-7 11 TRBV7-9 ASSFPGRGEQY
NA TRBJ2-1 11 TRBV6-5 ASSEQGGLEQF